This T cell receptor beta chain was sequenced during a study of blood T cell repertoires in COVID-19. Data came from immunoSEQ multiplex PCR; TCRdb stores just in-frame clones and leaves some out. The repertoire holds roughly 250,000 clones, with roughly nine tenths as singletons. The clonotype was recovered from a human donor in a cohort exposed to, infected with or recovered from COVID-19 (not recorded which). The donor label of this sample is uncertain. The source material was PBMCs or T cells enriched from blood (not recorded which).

This CDR3 reads CASSPREGIAYEQYF. The CDR3 region has the DNA TGTGCCAGCAGCCCAAGGGAGGGAATCGCCTACGAGCAGTACTTC. The J gene is TRBJ2-7, the V gene TRBV7-8, with 7 bases lining up with TRBD2. V shed 5 bases, J shed 2 bases, and the junction held 9 bases outside the gene matches. The CDR3 sequence is 15 residues long. Germline V gene lookup returns CDR1 SGHVS and CDR2 FQNEAQ.